The T cell receptor beta chain under discussion was sequenced for a study of Graves' ophthalmopathy and Graves' hyperthyroidism. Amplification targeted the TCR beta CDR3 regions, with RNA transcripts as the source material. HTBI primers served in a first-round RT-PCR, which a second-round multiplex PCR followed. From the multiplex PCR reads, TCRdb called clonotypes with MiXCR, one entry per CDR3 protein. Of 580,000 or so distinct CDR3 sequences listed, about 40% were seen once; the top ten hold about 4.2%. General observations from the study: This model predicted ophthalmopathy progression (sensitivity 65% to 71%, specificity 72.22%). Among expanded thyroid clonotypes above 0.001 frequency, most also occurred in blood.

Germline V gene data show CDR1 as MNHEY and CDR2 as SVGAGI. Trimming took 6 bases from V and 4 from J, leaving 15 bases between them. There are 15 residues in the CDR3. Patients newly diagnosed with hyperthyroidism, under 2 months' duration, were aged 18 to 65, the study reports. This clonotype was found many times. Antigen: not known. This clonotype originated in an adult man with Graves' hyperthyroidism. Sequencing input: peripheral blood or thyroid tissue (not recorded which). V gene TRBV6-5 combines with J gene TRBJ1-4, with D unclear. For the CDR3, the DNA is TGTGCCAGCAGCACCGTTGCTACCTTTAATGAAAAACTGTTTTTT. Its translation: CASSTVATFNEKLFF.